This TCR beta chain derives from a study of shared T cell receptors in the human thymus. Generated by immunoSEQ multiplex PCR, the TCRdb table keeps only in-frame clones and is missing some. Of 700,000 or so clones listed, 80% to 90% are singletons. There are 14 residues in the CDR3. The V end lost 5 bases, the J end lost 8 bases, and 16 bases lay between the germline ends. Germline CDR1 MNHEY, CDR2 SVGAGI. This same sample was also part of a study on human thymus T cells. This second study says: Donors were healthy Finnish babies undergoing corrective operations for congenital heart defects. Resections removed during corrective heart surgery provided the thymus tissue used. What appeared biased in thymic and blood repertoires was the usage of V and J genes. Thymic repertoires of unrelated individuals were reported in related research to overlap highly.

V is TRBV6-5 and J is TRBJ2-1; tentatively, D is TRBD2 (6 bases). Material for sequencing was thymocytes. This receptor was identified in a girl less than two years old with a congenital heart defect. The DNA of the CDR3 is TGTGCCAGCAGTGACGGACTAAATTCCTATGAGCAGTTCTTC. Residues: CASSDGLNSYEQFF.